This T cell receptor beta chain appears in the sequencing data of a study of blood T cell repertoires in COVID-19. Study summary: Italy, Spain and the United States were the sources of the convalescent and acute COVID-19 samples.

The CDR3 is 13 amino acids. CDR1 LNHDA and CDR2 SQIVND come from the germline V gene (reference sequence). V shed 7 bases and J shed 2 bases, with 11 bases lying between them. Libraries were prepared by immunoSEQ multiplex PCR; TCRdb keeps only in-frame clonotypes and omits some of them. Of 200,000 to 300,000 clones listed, approximately 90% are singletons. The specimen sequenced was PBMCs or T cells enriched from blood (not recorded which). The receptor was derived from a woman aged 25 to 45 who had recovered from COVID-19. The genes are TRBV19 and TRBJ2-5; D may be TRBD1 (6 bases). The DNA for the CDR3 is TGTGCCAGTACCACGACAGGTCAAGAGACCCAGTACTTC. It translates to CASTTTGQETQYF. The variable domain in full, completed from reference TRBV19 and TRBJ2-5, reads DGGITQSPKYLFRKEGQNVTLSCEQNLNHDAMYWYRQDPGQGLRLIYYSQIVNDFQKGDIAEGYSVSREKKESFPLTVTSAQKNPTAFYLCASTTTGQETQYFGPGTRLLVL.